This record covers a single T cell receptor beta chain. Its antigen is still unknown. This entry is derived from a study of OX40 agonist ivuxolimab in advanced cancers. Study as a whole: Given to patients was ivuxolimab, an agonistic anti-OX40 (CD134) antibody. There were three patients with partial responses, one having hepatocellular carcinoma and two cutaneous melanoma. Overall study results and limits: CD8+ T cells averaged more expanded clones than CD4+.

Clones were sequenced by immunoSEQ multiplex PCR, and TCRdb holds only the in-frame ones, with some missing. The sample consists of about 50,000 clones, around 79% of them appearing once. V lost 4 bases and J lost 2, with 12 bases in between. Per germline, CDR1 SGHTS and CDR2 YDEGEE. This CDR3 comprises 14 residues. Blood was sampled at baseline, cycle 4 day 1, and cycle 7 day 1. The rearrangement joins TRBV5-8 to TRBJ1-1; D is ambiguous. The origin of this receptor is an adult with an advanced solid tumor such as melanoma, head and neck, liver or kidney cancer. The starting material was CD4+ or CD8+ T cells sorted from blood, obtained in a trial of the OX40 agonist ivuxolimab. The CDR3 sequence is CASSGPQANTEAFF. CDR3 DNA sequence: TGTGCCAGCAGCGGGCCTCAGGCAAACACTGAAGCTTTCTTT.